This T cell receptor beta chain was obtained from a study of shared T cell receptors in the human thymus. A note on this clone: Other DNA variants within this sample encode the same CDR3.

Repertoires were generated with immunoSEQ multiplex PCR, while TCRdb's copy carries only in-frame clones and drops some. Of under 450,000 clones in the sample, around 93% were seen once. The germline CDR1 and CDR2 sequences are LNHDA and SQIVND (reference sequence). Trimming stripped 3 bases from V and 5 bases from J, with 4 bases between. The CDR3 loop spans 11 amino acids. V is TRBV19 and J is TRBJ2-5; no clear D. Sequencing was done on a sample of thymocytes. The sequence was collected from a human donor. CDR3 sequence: CASSIRETQYF. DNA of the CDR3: TGTGCCAGTAGTATTAGGGAGACCCAGTACTTC. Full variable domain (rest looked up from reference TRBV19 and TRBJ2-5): DGGITQSPKYLFRKEGQNVTLSCEQNLNHDAMYWYRQDPGQGLRLIYYSQIVNDFQKGDIAEGYSVSREKKESFPLTVTSAQKNPTAFYLCASSIRETQYFGPGTRLLVL.